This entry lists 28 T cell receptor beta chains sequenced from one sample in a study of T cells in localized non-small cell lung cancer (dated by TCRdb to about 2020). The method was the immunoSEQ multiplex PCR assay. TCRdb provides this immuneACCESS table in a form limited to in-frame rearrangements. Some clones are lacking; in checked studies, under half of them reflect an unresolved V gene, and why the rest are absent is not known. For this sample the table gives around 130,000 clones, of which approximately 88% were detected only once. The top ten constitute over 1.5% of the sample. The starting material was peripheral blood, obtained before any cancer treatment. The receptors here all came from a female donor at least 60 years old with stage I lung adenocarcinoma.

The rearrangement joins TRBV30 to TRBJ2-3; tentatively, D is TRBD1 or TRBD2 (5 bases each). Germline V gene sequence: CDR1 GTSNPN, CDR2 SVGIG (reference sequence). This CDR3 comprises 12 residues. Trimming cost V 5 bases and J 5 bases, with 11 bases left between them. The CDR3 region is CAWGDPRDTQYF. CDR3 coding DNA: TGTGCCTGGGGGGACCCCCGAGATACGCAGTATTTT.

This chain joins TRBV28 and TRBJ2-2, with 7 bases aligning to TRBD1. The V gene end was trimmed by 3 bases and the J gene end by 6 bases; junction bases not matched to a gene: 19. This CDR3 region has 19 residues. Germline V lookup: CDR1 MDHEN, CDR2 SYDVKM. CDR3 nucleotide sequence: TGTGCCAGCAGTTTCGCCGTCGGCAGGGGGTATGTAGACTCCGGGGAGCTGTTTTTT. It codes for CASSFAVGRGYVDSGELFF.

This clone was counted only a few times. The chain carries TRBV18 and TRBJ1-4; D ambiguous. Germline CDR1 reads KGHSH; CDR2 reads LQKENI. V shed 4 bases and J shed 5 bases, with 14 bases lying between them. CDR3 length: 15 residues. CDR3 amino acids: CASSLKGDLNEKLFF. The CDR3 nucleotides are TGTGCCAGCTCACTCAAGGGTGACCTCAATGAAAAACTGTTTTTT. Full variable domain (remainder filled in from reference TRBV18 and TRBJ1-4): NAGVMQNPRHLVRRRGQEARLRCSPMKGHSHVYWYRQLPEEGLKFMVYLQKENIIDESGMPKERFSAEFPKEGPSILRIQQVVRGDSAAYFCASSLKGDLNEKLFFGSGTQLSVL.

The CDR3 spells CASSSTGLLASYYEQYF. CDR3 coding DNA: TGTGCCAGCAGTTCAACGGGACTCTTAGCGTCTTACTACGAGCAGTACTTC. J is TRBJ2-7 and V is TRBV28, with a tentative D call TRBD2 (6 bases). V lost 4 bases and J 3 bases, leaving 22 bases between the germline ends. The CDR3 length is 17 residues. The germline V gene has CDR1 MDHEN and CDR2 SYDVKM.

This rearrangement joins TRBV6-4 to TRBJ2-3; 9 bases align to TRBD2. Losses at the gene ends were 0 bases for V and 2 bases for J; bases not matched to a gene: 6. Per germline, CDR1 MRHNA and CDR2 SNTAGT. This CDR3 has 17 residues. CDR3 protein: CASSDSTAGGPTDTQYF. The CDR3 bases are TGTGCCAGCAGTGACTCGACTGCGGGAGGGCCCACAGATACGCAGTATTTT.

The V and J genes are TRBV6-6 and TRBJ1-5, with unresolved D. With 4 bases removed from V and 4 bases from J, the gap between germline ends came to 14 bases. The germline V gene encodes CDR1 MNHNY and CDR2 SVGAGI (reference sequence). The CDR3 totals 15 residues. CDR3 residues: CASSFGNVGNQPQHF. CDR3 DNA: TGTGCCAGCAGTTTTGGGAACGTGGGGAATCAGCCCCAGCATTTT.

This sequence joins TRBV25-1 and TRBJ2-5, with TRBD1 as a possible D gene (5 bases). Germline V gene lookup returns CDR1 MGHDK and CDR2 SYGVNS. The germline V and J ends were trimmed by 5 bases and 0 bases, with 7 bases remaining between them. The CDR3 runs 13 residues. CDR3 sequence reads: CASSRRDQETQYF. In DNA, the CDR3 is TGTGCCAGCAGTCGCAGGGACCAAGAGACCCAGTACTTC.

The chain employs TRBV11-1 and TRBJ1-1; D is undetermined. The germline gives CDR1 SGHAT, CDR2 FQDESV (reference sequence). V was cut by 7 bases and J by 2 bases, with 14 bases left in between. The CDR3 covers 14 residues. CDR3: CASTFRAGNTEAFF. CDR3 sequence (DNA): TGTGCCAGCACCTTCCGAGCAGGTAACACTGAAGCTTTCTTT.

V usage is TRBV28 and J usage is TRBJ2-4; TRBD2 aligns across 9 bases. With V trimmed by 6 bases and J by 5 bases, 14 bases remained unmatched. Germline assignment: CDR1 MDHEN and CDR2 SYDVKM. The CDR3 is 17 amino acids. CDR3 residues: CASSPSPGTSRENIQYF. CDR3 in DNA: TGTGCCAGCAGCCCTTCCCCCGGGACTAGCAGAGAAAACATTCAGTACTTC.

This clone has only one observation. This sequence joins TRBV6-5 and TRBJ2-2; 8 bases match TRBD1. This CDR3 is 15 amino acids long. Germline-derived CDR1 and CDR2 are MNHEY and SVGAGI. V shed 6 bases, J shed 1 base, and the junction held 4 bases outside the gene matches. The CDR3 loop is CASRTGEGNTGELFF. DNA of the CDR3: TGTGCCAGCAGGACAGGGGAAGGGAACACCGGGGAGCTGTTTTTT.

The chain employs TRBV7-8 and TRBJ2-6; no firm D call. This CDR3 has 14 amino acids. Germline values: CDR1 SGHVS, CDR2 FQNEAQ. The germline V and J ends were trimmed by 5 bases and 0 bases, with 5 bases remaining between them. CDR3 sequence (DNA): TGTGCCAGCAGCCGAGACTCTGGGGCCAACGTCCTGACTTTC. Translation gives CASSRDSGANVLTF. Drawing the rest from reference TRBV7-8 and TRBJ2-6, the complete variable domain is GAGVSQSPRYKVAKRGQDVALRCDPISGHVSLFWYQQALGQGPEFLTYFQNEAQLDKSGLPSDRFFAERPEGSVSTLKIQRTQQEDSAVYLCASSRDSGANVLTFGAGSRLTVL.

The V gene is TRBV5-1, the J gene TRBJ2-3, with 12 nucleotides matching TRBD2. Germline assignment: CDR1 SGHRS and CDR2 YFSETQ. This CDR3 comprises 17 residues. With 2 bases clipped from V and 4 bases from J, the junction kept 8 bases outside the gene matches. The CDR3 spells CASSFKTSGRSADTQYF. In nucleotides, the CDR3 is TGCGCCAGCAGCTTCAAGACTAGCGGGAGATCAGCAGATACGCAGTATTTT.

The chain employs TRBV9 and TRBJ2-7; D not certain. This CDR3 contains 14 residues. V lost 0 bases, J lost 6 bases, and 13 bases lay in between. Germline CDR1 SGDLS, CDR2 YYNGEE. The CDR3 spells CASSVEVGFGEQYF. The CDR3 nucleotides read TGTGCCAGCAGCGTAGAAGTAGGGTTCGGCGAGCAGTACTTC. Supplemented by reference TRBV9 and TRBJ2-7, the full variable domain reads DSGVTQTPKHLITATGQRVTLRCSPRSGDLSVYWYQQSLDQGLQFLIQYYNGEERAKGNILERFSAQQFPDLHSELNLSSLELGDSALYFCASSVEVGFGEQYFGPGTRLTVT.

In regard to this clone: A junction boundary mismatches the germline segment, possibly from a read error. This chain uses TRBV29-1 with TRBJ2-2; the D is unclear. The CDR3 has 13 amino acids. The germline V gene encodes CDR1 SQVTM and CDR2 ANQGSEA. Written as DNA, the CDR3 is TGCAGCGTAGAAGGGCGTGTCACCGGGGAGCTGTTTTTT. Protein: CSVEGRVTGELFF.

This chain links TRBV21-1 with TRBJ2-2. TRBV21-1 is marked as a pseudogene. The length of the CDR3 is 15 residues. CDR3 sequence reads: CASPSQRGGTGELFF. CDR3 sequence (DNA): TGTGCCAGCCCGTCACAGAGGGGCGGTACCGGGGAGCTGTTTTTT.

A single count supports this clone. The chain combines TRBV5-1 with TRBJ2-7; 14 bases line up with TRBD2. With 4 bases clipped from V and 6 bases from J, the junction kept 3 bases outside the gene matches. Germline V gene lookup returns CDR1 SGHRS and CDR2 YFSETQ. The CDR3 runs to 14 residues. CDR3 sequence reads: CASSGTSGGLEQYF. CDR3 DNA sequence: TGCGCCAGCAGCGGGACTAGCGGGGGTCTCGAGCAGTACTTC.

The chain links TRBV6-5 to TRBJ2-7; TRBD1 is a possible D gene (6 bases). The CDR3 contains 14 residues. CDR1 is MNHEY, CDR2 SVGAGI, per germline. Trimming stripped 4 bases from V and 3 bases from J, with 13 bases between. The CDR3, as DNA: TGTGCCAGCAGTTCTTGGACAGCGAACTACGAGCAGTACTTC. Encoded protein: CASSSWTANYEQYF.

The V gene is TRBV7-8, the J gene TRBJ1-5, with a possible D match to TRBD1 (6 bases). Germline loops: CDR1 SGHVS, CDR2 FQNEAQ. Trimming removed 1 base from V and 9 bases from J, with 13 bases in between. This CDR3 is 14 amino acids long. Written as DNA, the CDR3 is TGTGCCAGCAGCTTAGACAGGGCCCGGGGGCCCCAGCATTTT. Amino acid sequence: CASSLDRARGPQHF.

CDR3 amino acids: CASSFGQGEKLFF. For the CDR3, the DNA is TGTGCCAGCAGCTTCGGACAGGGGGAAAAACTGTTTTTT. The chain uses TRBV5-6 and TRBJ1-4, with 9 bases fitting TRBD1. Trimming took 2 bases from V and 8 from J; bases not matched to a gene: 1. Germline CDR1 is SGHDT and CDR2 is YYEEEE. This CDR3 spans 13 amino acids.

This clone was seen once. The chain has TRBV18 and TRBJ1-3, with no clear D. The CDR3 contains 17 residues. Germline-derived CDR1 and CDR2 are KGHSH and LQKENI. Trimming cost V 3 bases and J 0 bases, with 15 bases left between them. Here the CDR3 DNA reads TGTGCCAGCTCACCCTATACCTCATCGCCCTCTGGAAACACCATATATTTT. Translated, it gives CASSPYTSSPSGNTIYF.

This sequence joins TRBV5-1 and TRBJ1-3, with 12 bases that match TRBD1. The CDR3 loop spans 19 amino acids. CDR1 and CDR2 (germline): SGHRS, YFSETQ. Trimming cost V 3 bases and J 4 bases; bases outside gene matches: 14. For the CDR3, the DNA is TGCGCCAGCAGCTCGGGACAGGGGGCGAGGTATGGTTCCGGAAACACCATATATTTT. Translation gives CASSSGQGARYGSGNTIYF.

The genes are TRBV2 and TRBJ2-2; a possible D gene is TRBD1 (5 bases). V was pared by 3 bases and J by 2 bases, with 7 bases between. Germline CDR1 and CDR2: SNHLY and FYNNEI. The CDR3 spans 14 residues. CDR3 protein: CASSEQGNTGELFF. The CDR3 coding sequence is TGTGCCAGCAGTGAGCAGGGAAACACCGGGGAGCTGTTTTTT.

CDR3 sequence: CASSPSSGQVYNEQFF. The CDR3 region has the DNA TGTGCCAGCAGCCCATCTTCGGGACAGGTATACAATGAGCAGTTCTTC. The V gene is TRBV5-4, the J gene TRBJ2-1; 8 positions agree with TRBD1. From germline, CDR1 is SGHNT and CDR2 YYREEE (reference sequence). J was trimmed by 4 bases and V by 4 bases; bases with no gene match: 10. The CDR3 runs 16 residues.

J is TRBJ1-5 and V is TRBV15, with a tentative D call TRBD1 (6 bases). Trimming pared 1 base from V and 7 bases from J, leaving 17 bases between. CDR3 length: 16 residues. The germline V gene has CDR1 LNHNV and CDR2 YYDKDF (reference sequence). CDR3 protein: CATSRGSGGLGQPQHF. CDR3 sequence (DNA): TGTGCCACCAGCAGAGGTTCGGGGGGGCTAGGACAGCCCCAGCATTTT.

CDR3 coding DNA: TGTGCCAGCCTCAAACCGGGGCAGGGAGGTCAGCCCCAGCATTTT. The encoded protein is CASLKPGQGGQPQHF. The J gene is TRBJ1-5, the V gene TRBV28; D possibly corresponds to TRBD1 (5 bases). CDR3 length equals 15 residues. CDR1 and CDR2 (germline): MDHEN, SYDVKM. Between the trimmed V and J ends, which lost 8 bases and 6 bases, there was a span of 20 bases.

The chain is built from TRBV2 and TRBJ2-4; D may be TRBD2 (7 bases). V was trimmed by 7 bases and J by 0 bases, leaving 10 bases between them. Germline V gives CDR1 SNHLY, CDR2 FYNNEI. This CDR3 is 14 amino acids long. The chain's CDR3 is CASTGGLAKNIQYF. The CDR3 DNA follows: TGTGCCAGCACCGGGGGGCTAGCCAAAAACATTCAGTACTTC.

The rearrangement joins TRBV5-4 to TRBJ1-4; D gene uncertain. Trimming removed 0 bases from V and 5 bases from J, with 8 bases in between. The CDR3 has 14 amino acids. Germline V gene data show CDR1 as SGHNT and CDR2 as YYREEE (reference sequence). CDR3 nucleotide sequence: TGTGCCAGCAGCTTGGACAGCCGAAATGAAAAACTGTTTTTT. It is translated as CASSLDSRNEKLFF.

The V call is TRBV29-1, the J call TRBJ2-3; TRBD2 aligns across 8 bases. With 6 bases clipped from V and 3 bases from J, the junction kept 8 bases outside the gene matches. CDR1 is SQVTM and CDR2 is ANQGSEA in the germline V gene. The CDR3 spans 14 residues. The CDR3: CSVRAGAFTDTQYF. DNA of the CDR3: TGCAGCGTCCGAGCGGGAGCCTTTACAGATACGCAGTATTTT.